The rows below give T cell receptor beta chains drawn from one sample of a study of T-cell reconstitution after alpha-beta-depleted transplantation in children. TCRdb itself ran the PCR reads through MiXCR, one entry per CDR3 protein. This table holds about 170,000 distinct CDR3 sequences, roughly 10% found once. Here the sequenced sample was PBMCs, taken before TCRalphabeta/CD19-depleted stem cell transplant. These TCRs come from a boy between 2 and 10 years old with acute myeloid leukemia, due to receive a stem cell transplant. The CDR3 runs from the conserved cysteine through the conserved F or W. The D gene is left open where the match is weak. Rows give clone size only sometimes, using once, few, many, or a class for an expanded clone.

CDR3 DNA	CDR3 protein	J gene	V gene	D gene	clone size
TGTGCCAGCAGCGACGGCCTATTCCGACTGTTTTTT	CASSDGLFRLFF	TRBJ1-4	TRBV12-3/TRBV12-4	-	many
TGTGCCAGCAGAGGACTCGTGGACGGGTACGAGCAGTACTTC	CASRGLVDGYEQYF	TRBJ2-7	TRBV7-2	-	many
TGCAGTGTGCGGACAGGGCCCTTAGGGACTGAAGCTTTCTTT	CSVRTGPLGTEAFF	TRBJ1-1	TRBV20-1	TRBD1	-
TGTGCCAGCAGCTCTCTTGCGGGACTATTCACAGATACGCAGTATTTT	CASSSLAGLFTDTQYF	TRBJ2-3	TRBV7-2	TRBD2	few
TGCGCCAGCAGCTTGGACGGGAGCTCCTACGAGCAGTACTTC	CASSLDGSSYEQYF	TRBJ2-7	TRBV5-1	-	many
TGCGCCAGCAGCCTCCAGGCCAGCGGGAGGTATGAGCAGTACTTC	CASSLQASGRYEQYF	TRBJ2-7	TRBV4-1	TRBD2	many
TGTGCCAGCACCAAACGGCTAGCGGGAGGTGACAATGAGCAGTTCTTC	CASTKRLAGGDNEQFF	TRBJ2-1	TRBV6-1	TRBD2	many
TGTGCCAGCAGTGATCTAGCGGGGGGTAAGAAGACCCAGTACTTC	CASSDLAGGKKTQYF	TRBJ2-5	TRBV2	TRBD2	many
TGTGCCAGCAGTTTATGGTCCAGCAATCAGCCCCAGCATTTT	CASSLWSSNQPQHF	TRBJ1-5	TRBV12-3/TRBV12-4	-	many
TGTGCCAGCAGGGGACTAGGCACAGATACGCAGTATTTT	CASRGLGTDTQYF	TRBJ2-3	TRBV7-2	TRBD2	many
TGTGCCAGCAGCTTAGGGGGACAGGGGTATCAGCCCCAGCATTTT	CASSLGGQGYQPQHF	TRBJ1-5	TRBV7-9	TRBD1	many
TGCAGTGCCGTAACAGGGTACGGAAACACCATATATTTT	CSAVTGYGNTIYF	TRBJ1-3	TRBV20-1	-	many
TGTGCCAGCAGCCAAGATCGCATTCCCAGCCGCAATGAGCAGTTCTTC	CASSQDRIPSRNEQFF	TRBJ2-1	TRBV3-1	-	many
TGCGCCAGCAGTATGGGACTAGCGGGGGCCACAGATACGCAGTATTTT	CASSMGLAGATDTQYF	TRBJ2-3	TRBV10-1	TRBD2	many
TGTGCCAGCAGTTTTTGGGGAAACACTGAAGCTTTCTTT	CASSFWGNTEAFF	TRBJ1-1	TRBV12-3/TRBV12-4	-	many
TGTGCCATCAGGACTAGCGGGAGAAGGAATGAGCAGTTCTTC	CAIRTSGRRNEQFF	TRBJ2-1	TRBV10-3	TRBD2	many
TGTGCCACCAGCAGTTCTCTATACAATGAGCAGTTCTTC	CATSSSLYNEQFF	TRBJ2-1	TRBV15	-	many
TGTGCCAGCAGTTTCGGGACAGGGGTTTTAAATGAGCAGTTCTTC	CASSFGTGVLNEQFF	TRBJ2-1	TRBV27	TRBD1	once
TGTGCCAGCAGCGGACAGGGTCGGGAGAATAATTCACCCCTCCACTTT	CASSGQGRENNSPLHF	TRBJ1-6	TRBV12-3/TRBV12-4	TRBD1	many
TGTGCCAGCAGCTTAAGTGGGACACACTACAATGAGCAGTTCTTC	CASSLSGTHYNEQFF	TRBJ2-1	TRBV7-3	-	-
TGTGCCAGCAGTTTATGGAAAGAAGAGACCCAGTACTTC	CASSLWKEETQYF	TRBJ2-5	TRBV27	-	many
TGTGCCAGCAGGGCTAGGGGTGGTAGCAATCAGCCCCAGCATTTT	CASRARGGSNQPQHF	TRBJ1-5	TRBV2	-	many
TGTGCCAGCACCCAGGGACTAGCGGGGATCACCGGGGAGCTGTTTTTT	CASTQGLAGITGELFF	TRBJ2-2	TRBV7-2	TRBD2	-
TGCAGTGCTAGAGATACCCGGGGAAACTATGGCTACACCTTC	CSARDTRGNYGYTF	TRBJ1-2	TRBV20-1	-	many
TGTGCCGGCACAGGGGGCACTGAAGCTTTCTTT	CAGTGGTEAFF	TRBJ1-1	TRBV30	TRBD1	-
TGCGCCAGCAGCCGGACAATTAGAGGAGAGACCCAGTACTTC	CASSRTIRGETQYF	TRBJ2-5	TRBV10-2	-	-
TGCAGTGCTAGTAGCGGGATTACCCACAATGAGCAGTTCTTC	CSASSGITHNEQFF	TRBJ2-1	TRBV20-1	TRBD2	many
TGTGCCAGCAGTCCCTCGGGCTATGGCTACACCTTC	CASSPSGYGYTF	TRBJ1-2	TRBV6-5	-	many
TGTGCCAGCAGCTTATTTGGACAGGACAGCTATGGCTACACCTTC	CASSLFGQDSYGYTF	TRBJ1-2	TRBV7-2	TRBD1	many
TGTGCCAGCAGCCCATCCGAAGGAAACAATGAGCAGTTCTTC	CASSPSEGNNEQFF	TRBJ2-1	TRBV7-6	-	many
TGTGCCAGCAGTTTGGACGCGAGCAATCAGCCCCAGCATTTT	CASSLDASNQPQHF	TRBJ1-5	TRBV12-3/TRBV12-4	-	many
TGTGCAAGTCCGGGACAGGGGCATGGCTACACCTTC	CASPGQGHGYTF	TRBJ1-2	TRBV12-2	-	-
TGCAGGGTTAGCGGGAGACTCCCCTACGAGCAGTACTTC	CRVSGRLPYEQYF	TRBJ2-7	TRBV20-1	TRBD2	many
TGTGCCAGCAGTATCGTGGATACGCAGTATTTT	CASSIVDTQYF	TRBJ2-3	TRBV25-1	-	many
TGTGCCAGCAGCTCTCGACAGCGCAATGAGCAGTTCTTC	CASSSRQRNEQFF	TRBJ2-1	TRBV7-9	-	many
TGTGCCAGCAGTTTGGACGGAAACTCTGGAAACACCATATATTTT	CASSLDGNSGNTIYF	TRBJ1-3	TRBV6-5	-	-
TGCGCCAGCAGTATGACTAGCGGGAGGACGACCGGGGAGCTGTTTTTT	CASSMTSGRTTGELFF	TRBJ2-2	TRBV5-1	TRBD2	many
TGTGCCAGCAGCGTGGCGGGAGGGCCTTACGAGCAGTACTTC	CASSVAGGPYEQYF	TRBJ2-7	TRBV9	TRBD2	many
TGCGCCAGCAGCTTGGCCGGTGCGGTTCCCTACAATGAGCAGTTCTTC	CASSLAGAVPYNEQFF	TRBJ2-1	TRBV5-1	-	many
TGTGCCAGCAGTTTAGCGTCGTATCAGCCCCAGCATTTT	CASSLASYQPQHF	TRBJ1-5	TRBV12-3/TRBV12-4	-	many
TGTGCCAGCAGTTCCCAGAGGTTAGGCTACACCTTC	CASSSQRLGYTF	TRBJ1-2	TRBV28	-	many
TGCAGCGTTATCGGAGTGGGAGCAACTAATGAAAAACTGTTTTTT	CSVIGVGATNEKLFF	TRBJ1-4	TRBV29-1	-	many
TGTGCCAGCTCCGAGACAGCGGGCACTGAAGCTTTCTTT	CASSETAGTEAFF	TRBJ1-1	TRBV6-1	-	many
TGTGCCAGCAGTGAAGGGACGCTGTGGGGGGAGACCCAGTACTTC	CASSEGTLWGETQYF	TRBJ2-5	TRBV2	-	many
TGTGCCAGCAGCCAAGCCGCGGGGTACATTCAGTACTTC	CASSQAAGYIQYF	TRBJ2-4	TRBV3-1	-	many
TGTGCCAGCAGCTTAGCGTCATGGGGACTAGCGGTCCAAGAGACCCAGTACTTC	CASSLASWGLAVQETQYF	TRBJ2-5	TRBV11-1	TRBD2	many
TGTGCCAGCAGCTCCGGGACAGGGCCGTTCAATGAGCAGTTCTTC	CASSSGTGPFNEQFF	TRBJ2-1	TRBV12-3/TRBV12-4	TRBD1	many
TGTGCCAGCAGCCGCTGGACAGGGGGCAAAAGGGAGCAGTACTTC	CASSRWTGGKREQYF	TRBJ2-7	TRBV6-5	TRBD1	-
TGTGCCAGCAGTTTATCCAGTAGCAATCAGCCCCAGCATTTT	CASSLSSSNQPQHF	TRBJ1-5	TRBV27	-	many
TGTGCCAGCCCCTCCGGGGGGTACACCGGGGAGCTGTTTTTT	CASPSGGYTGELFF	TRBJ2-2	TRBV12-3/TRBV12-4	TRBD2	many
TGCGCCAGCAGCTTGGACAGGGGGCCCGAAAACATTCAGTACTTC	CASSLDRGPENIQYF	TRBJ2-4	TRBV5-1	TRBD1	many
TGCGCCAGCAGCTTGGAGGGGGACAGCAACTACAATGAGCAGTTCTTC	CASSLEGDSNYNEQFF	TRBJ2-1	TRBV5-1	TRBD1	many
TGTGCCTGGACCGTAGCCGGGACAGGCTTCTACGAGCAGTACTTC	CAWTVAGTGFYEQYF	TRBJ2-7	TRBV30	TRBD1	-